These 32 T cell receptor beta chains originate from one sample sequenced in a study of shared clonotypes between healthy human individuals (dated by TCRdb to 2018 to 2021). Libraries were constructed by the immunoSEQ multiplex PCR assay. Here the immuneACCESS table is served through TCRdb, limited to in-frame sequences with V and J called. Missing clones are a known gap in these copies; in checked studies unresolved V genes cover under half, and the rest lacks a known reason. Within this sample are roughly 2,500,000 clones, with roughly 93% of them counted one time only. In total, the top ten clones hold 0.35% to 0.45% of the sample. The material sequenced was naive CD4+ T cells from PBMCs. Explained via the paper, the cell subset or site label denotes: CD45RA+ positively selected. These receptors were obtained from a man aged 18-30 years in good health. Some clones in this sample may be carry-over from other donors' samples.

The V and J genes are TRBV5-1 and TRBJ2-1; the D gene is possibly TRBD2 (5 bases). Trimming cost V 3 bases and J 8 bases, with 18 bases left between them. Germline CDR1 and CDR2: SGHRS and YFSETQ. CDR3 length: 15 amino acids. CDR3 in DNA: TGCGCCAGCAGCTGGACTTCGTCCCTCGCGCATGAGCAGTTCTTC. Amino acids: CASSWTSSLAHEQFF.

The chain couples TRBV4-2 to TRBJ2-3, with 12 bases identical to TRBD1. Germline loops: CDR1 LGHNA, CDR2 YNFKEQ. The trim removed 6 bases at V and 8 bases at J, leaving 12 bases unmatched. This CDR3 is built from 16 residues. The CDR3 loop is CASRVGTGGPGGTQYF. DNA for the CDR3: TGTGCCAGCAGAGTCGGGACAGGGGGCCCGGGAGGTACGCAGTATTTT.

CDR3 loop: CASSFRPFDSYEQYF. The CDR3 nucleotides are TGTGCCAGCAGTTTTCGGCCCTTCGACTCCTACGAGCAGTACTTC. The rearrangement uses TRBV27 and TRBJ2-7; D gene ambiguous. The V end was cut by 3 bases, the J end by 0 bases, with 12 bases between. The germline gives CDR1 MNHEY, CDR2 SMNVEV (reference sequence). This CDR3 comprises 15 residues.

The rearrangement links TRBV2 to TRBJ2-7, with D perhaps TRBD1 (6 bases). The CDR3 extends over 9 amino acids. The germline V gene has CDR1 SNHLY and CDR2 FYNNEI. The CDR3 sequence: CASSGGTGV. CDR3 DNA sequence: TGTGCCAGCAGTGGGGGAACAGGGGTC.

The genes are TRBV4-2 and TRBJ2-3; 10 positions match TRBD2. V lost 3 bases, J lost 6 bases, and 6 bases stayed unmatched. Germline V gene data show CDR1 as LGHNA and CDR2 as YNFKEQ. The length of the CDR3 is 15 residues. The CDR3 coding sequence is TGTGCCAGCAGCCAGTCTAGCGGGAGTCGTGATACGCAGTATTTT. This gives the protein CASSQSSGSRDTQYF.

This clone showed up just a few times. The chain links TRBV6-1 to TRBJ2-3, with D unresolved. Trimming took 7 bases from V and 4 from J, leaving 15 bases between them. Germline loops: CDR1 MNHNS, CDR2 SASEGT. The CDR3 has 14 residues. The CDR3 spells CASTPSLGADTQYF. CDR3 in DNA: TGTGCCAGCACCCCCAGCTTAGGAGCAGATACGCAGTATTTT.

DNA of the CDR3: TGCGCCAGCAGCTTGAGAGGGGACCCTCAAGAGACCCAGTACTTC. This sequence encodes CASSLRGDPQETQYF. The chain recombines TRBV5-1 with TRBJ2-5, with D tentatively TRBD1 or TRBD2 (5 bases each). The germline V gene has CDR1 SGHRS and CDR2 YFSETQ. Trimming took off 1 base at V and 2 bases at J, with 12 bases between the two ends. The CDR3 length is 15 residues.

The CDR3 loop is CASRELAGGPGNTQYF. The DNA for the CDR3 is TGTGCCAGCAGAGAATTAGCGGGAGGGCCGGGGAATACGCAGTATTTT. The V gene is TRBV7-2, the J gene TRBJ2-3; 11 bases fit TRBD2. Germline V gene sequence: CDR1 SGHTA, CDR2 FQGNSA. The CDR3 is 16 amino acids. V shed 6 bases, J shed 7 bases, and the junction held 12 bases outside the gene matches.

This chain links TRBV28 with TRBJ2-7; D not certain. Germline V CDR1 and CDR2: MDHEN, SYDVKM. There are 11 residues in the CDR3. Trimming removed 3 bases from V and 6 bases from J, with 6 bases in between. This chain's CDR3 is CASSFYFEQYF. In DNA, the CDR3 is TGTGCCAGCAGTTTTTATTTCGAGCAGTACTTC.

The DNA of the CDR3 is TGCGCCAGCAGCCAATCGGGTTTTGGGACAGCCCTTAATGAGCAGTTCTTC. Translation: CASSQSGFGTALNEQFF. The rearrangement joins TRBV4-1 to TRBJ2-1; 7 bases match TRBD1. Germline CDR1 and CDR2: MGHRA and YSYEKL. Trimming cost V 2 bases and J 7 bases; bases outside gene matches: 14. The CDR3 consists of 17 residues.

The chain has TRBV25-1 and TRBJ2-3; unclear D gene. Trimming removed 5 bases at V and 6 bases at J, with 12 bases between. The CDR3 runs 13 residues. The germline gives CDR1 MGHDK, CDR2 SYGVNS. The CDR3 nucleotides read TGTGCCAGCAGTACTTCCTGGGTGGATACGCAGTATTTT. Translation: CASSTSWVDTQYF.

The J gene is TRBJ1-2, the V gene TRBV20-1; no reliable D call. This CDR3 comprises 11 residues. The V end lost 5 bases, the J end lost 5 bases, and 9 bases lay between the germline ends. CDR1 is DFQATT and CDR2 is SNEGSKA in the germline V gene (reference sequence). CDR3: CSASYQYGYTF. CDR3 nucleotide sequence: TGCAGTGCTTCCTACCAATATGGCTACACCTTC.

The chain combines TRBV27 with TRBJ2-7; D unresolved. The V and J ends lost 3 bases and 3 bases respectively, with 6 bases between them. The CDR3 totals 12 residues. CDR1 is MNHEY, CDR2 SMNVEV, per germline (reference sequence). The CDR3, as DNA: TGTGCCAGCAGTTTTGGTAACTACGAGCAGTACTTC. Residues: CASSFGNYEQYF.

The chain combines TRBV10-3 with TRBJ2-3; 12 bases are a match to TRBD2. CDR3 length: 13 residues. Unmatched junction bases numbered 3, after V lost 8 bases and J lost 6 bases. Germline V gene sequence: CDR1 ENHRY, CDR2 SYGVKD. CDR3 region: CAIASGRGDTQYF. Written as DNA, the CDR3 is TGTGCCATCGCTAGCGGGAGGGGGGATACGCAGTATTTT.

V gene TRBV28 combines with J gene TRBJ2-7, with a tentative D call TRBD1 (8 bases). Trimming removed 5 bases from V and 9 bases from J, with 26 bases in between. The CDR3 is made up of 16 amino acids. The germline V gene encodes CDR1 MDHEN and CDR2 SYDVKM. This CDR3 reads CASSGPGQGAGGRQYF. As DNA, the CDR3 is TGTGCCAGCAGTGGCCCCGGACAGGGTGCGGGCGGGAGGCAGTACTTC.

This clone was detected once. CDR3 protein: CASAISPIGGNEKLFF. DNA of the CDR3: TGTGCCAGCGCCATTTCTCCGATAGGGGGGAATGAAAAACTGTTTTTT. This rearrangement joins TRBV7-9 to TRBJ1-4, with D possibly matching TRBD1 (6 bases). Germline CDR1 and CDR2: SEHNR and FQNEAQ (reference sequence). The V end was cut by 8 bases, the J end by 5 bases, with 21 bases between. The CDR3 runs to 16 residues.

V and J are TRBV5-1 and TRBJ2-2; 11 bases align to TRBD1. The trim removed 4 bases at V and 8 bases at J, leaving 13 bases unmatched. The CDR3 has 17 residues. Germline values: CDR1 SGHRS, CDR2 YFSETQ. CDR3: CASSGGQGASGEGELFF. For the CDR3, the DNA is TGCGCCAGCAGCGGCGGACAGGGGGCCTCGGGCGAAGGGGAGCTGTTTTTT.

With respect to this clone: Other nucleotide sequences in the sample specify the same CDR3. CDR3 loop: CASSRDRSNQPQHF. DNA for the CDR3: TGTGCCAGCAGTCGGGACCGCAGCAATCAGCCCCAGCATTTT. The chain is built from TRBV6-5 and TRBJ1-5, with D tentatively TRBD1 (5 bases). Per germline, CDR1 MNHEY and CDR2 SVGAGI. There are 14 residues in the CDR3. Between the trimmed V and J ends, which lost 5 bases and 1 base, there was a span of 9 bases.

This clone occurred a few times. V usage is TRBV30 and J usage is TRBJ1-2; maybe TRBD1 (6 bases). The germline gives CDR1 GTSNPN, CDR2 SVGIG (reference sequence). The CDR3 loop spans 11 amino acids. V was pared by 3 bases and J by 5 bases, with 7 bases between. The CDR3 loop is CAWRDRYGYTF. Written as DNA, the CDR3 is TGTGCCTGGAGGGACAGATATGGCTACACCTTC.

DNA for the CDR3: TGTGCCAGCAGCGGAAGAAGGACCACCTACAATGAGCAGTTCTTC. This gives the protein CASSGRRTTYNEQFF. The chain uses TRBV2 and TRBJ2-1, with D unresolved. In germline, CDR1 is SNHLY, CDR2 FYNNEI. The CDR3 is made up of 15 amino acids. Trimming shortened V by 6 bases and J by 2 bases, and 14 bases separated the two germline ends. Based on the CDR3 plus reference TRBV2 and TRBJ2-1, the full variable domain is EPEVTQTPSHQVTQMGQEVILRCVPISNHLYFYWYRQILGQKVEFLVSFYNNEISEKSEIFDDQFSVERPDGSNFTLKIRSTKLEDSAMYFCASSGRRTTYNEQFFGPGTRLTVL.

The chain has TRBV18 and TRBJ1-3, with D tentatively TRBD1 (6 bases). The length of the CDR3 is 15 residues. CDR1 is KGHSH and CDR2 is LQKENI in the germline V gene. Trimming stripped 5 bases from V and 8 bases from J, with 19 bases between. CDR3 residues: CASSSSDRPSHTIYF. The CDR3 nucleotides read TGTGCCAGCTCAAGCTCGGACAGACCTAGCCACACCATATATTTT.

CDR3 nucleotides: TGCGCCAGCAGCCAAGATCGAGGGGCGCCTACCTATGGCTACACCTTC. This codes for CASSQDRGAPTYGYTF. The gene calls are TRBV4-1 and TRBJ1-2, with D perhaps TRBD1 (5 bases). The CDR3 length is 16 residues. CDR1 MGHRA and CDR2 YSYEKL come from the germline V gene. The V end lost 0 bases, the J end lost 4 bases, and 15 bases lay between the germline ends.

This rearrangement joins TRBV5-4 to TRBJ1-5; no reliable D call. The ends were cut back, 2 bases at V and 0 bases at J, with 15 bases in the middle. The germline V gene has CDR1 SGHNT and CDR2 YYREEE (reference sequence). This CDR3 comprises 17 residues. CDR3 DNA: TGTGCCAGCAGCTTAAAGGGCTCGCCCTATAGCAATCAGCCCCAGCATTTT. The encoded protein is CASSLKGSPYSNQPQHF.

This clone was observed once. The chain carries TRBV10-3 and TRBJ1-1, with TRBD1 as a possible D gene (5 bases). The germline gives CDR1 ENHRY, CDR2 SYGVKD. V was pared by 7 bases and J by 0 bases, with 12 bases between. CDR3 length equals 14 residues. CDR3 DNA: TGTGCCATCACCACGGGGGGGGTGAACACTGAAGCTTTCTTT. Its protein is CAITTGGVNTEAFF.

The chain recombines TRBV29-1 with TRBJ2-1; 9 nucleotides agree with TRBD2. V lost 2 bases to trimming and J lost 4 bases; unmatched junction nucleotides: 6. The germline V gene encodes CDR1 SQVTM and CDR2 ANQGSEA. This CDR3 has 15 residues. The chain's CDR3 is CSVEIAGGGYNEQFF. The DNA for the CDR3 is TGCAGCGTTGAAATCGCGGGAGGGGGATACAATGAGCAGTTCTTC.

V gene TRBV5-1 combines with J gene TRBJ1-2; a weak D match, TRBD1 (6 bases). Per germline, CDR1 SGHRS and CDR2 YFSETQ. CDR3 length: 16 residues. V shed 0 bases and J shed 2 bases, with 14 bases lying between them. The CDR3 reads CASSLAGRGGNYGYTF. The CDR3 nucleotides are TGCGCCAGCAGCTTGGCGGGCAGGGGCGGGAACTATGGCTACACCTTC. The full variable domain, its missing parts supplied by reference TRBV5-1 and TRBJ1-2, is KAGVTQTPRYLIKTRGQQVTLSCSPISGHRSVSWYQQTPGQGLQFLFEYFSETQRNKGNFPGRFSGRQFSNSRSEMNVSTLELGDSALYLCASSLAGRGGNYGYTFGSGTRLTVV.

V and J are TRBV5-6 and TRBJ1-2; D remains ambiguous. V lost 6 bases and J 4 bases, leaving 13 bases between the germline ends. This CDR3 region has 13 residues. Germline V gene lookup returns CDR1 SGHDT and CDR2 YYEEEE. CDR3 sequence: CASTLRQLYGYTF. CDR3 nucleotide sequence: TGTGCCAGCACTCTGAGGCAACTCTATGGCTACACCTTC.

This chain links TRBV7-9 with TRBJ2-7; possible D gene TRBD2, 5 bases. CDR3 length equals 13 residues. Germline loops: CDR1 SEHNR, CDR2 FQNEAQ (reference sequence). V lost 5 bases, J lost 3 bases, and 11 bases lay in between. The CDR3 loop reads CASSLLSGYEQYF. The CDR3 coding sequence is TGTGCCAGCAGCCTACTGAGCGGCTACGAGCAGTACTTC.

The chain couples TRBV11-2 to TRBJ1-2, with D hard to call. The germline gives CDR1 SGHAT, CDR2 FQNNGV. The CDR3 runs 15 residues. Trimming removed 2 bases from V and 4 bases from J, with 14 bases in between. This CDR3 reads CASSLHGAGSYGYTF. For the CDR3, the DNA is TGTGCCAGCAGCTTACATGGCGCGGGGAGCTATGGCTACACCTTC. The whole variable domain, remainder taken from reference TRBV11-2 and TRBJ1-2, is EAGVAQSPRYKIIEKRQSVAFWCNPISGHATLYWYQQILGQGPKLLIQFQNNGVVDDSQLPKDRFSAERLKGVDSTLKIQPAKLEDSAVYLCASSLHGAGSYGYTFGSGTRLTVV.

CDR3 in amino acids: CASSAVSTGQYNEQFF. In DNA, the CDR3 is TGTGCCAGCAGCGCCGTCTCGACGGGACAATACAATGAGCAGTTCTTC. This sequence joins TRBV7-7 and TRBJ2-1, with a tentative D call TRBD1 (6 bases). Germline-derived CDR1 and CDR2 are SSHAT and FNYEAQ (reference sequence). V was shortened by 5 bases and J by 4 bases, with 18 bases between the two germline ends. The CDR3 length is 16 residues.

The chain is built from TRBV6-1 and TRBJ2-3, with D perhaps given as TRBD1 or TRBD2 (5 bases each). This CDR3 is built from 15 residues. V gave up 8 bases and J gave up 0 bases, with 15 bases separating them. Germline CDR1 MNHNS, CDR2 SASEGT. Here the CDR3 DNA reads TGTGCCAGCCTCGGGACCCTACGAAGCACAGATACGCAGTATTTT. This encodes CASLGTLRSTDTQYF.

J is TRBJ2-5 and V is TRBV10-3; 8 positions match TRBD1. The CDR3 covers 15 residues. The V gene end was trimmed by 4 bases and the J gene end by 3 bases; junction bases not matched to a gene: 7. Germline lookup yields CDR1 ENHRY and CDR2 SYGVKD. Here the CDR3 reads CAISGGQGSEETQYF. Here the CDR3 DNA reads TGTGCCATCAGTGGTGGACAGGGAAGTGAAGAGACCCAGTACTTC.